Presented here are 20 T cell receptor beta chains from one specimen sequenced in a study of blood T cell repertoires in COVID-19. Assay: immunoSEQ multiplex PCR; the TCRdb copy retains only in-frame clones and omits some. In the table there are approximately 230,000 clones, approximately 90% of which are singletons. The sequencing sample was made of PBMCs or T cells enriched from blood (not recorded which). Receptors were obtained from a woman aged 30 to 39 who had recovered from COVID-19.

This rearrangement joins TRBV4-3 to TRBJ2-2, with TRBD2 identical over 8 bases. Trimming took 0 bases from V and 3 from J; bases not matched to a gene: 9. The CDR3 spans 18 residues. Germline CDR1 reads LGHNA; CDR2 reads YSLEER. CDR3 in amino acids: CASSQDRFREGDTGELFF. The DNA for the CDR3 is TGCGCCAGCAGCCAAGATCGATTCCGGGAGGGGGACACCGGGGAGCTGTTTTTT.

This chain joins TRBV30 and TRBJ2-1; TRBD2 is a possible D gene (6 bases). Germline assignment: CDR1 GTSNPN and CDR2 SVGIG (reference sequence). The germline V and J ends were trimmed by 1 base and 9 bases, with 16 bases remaining between them. This CDR3 is 14 amino acids long. The CDR3 region is CAWSATGLSGEQFF. Here the CDR3 DNA reads TGTGCCTGGAGTGCTACGGGACTTTCGGGTGAGCAGTTCTTC.

This rearrangement joins TRBV7-9 to TRBJ2-5, with 8 bases matching TRBD2. The CDR3 has 14 amino acids. V was pared by 5 bases and J by 6 bases, with 8 bases of the junction left unmatched. CDR1 SEHNR and CDR2 FQNEAQ come from the germline V gene (reference sequence). The CDR3 loop reads CASSLWTSSKTQYF. Written as DNA, the CDR3 is TGTGCCAGCAGCCTATGGACTAGCAGTAAGACCCAGTACTTC.

The gene calls are TRBV5-1 and TRBJ2-2, with D perhaps TRBD1 (6 bases). With 2 bases removed from V and 0 bases from J, the gap between germline ends came to 8 bases. Per germline, CDR1 SGHRS and CDR2 YFSETQ. CDR3 length equals 15 residues. The CDR3 DNA follows: TGCGCCAGCAGCTTCGGACAGTCGAACACCGGGGAGCTGTTTTTT. It is translated as CASSFGQSNTGELFF.

The CDR3 DNA reads TGTGCCAGTCAACCGACTGCTCACACAGATACGCAGTATTTT. Translation gives CASQPTAHTDTQYF. This chain uses TRBV19 with TRBJ2-3, with D uncertain. V was cut by 8 bases and J by 2 bases, with 14 bases left in between. CDR1 and CDR2 (germline): LNHDA, SQIVND (reference sequence). The CDR3 length is 14 residues.

The chain recombines TRBV6-5 with TRBJ2-7; D not resolved. CDR3 length equals 13 residues. Trimming took 8 bases from V and 2 from J, leaving 13 bases between them. Per the germline V gene, CDR1 is MNHEY and CDR2 is SVGAGI. The DNA of the CDR3 is TGTGCCAGCGTAAAGACATCTACCTACGAGCAGTACTTC. This translates into CASVKTSTYEQYF.

V is TRBV4-1 and J is TRBJ1-2; possible D gene TRBD1, 5 bases. Germline V CDR1 and CDR2: MGHRA, YSYEKL. This CDR3 spans 13 amino acids. V lost 5 bases, J lost 8 bases, and 15 bases lay in between. The CDR3 DNA reads as TGCGCCAGCAGCTCGACAGTTTGGAAGGGCTACACCTTC. Residues: CASSSTVWKGYTF.

The gene calls are TRBV18 and TRBJ2-5, with 8 bases matching TRBD2. The CDR3 is 15 amino acids. Trimming at V came to 2 bases and at J to 5 bases, leaving 7 bases not matched to a gene. Germline CDR1 is KGHSH and CDR2 is LQKENI. The CDR3 sequence: CASSPTGGRVETQYF. Here the CDR3 DNA reads TGTGCCAGCTCACCAACGGGAGGGCGGGTCGAGACCCAGTACTTC.

This clone was counted a few times. The chain is built from TRBV7-2 and TRBJ2-1; 10 bases align to TRBD1. With 4 bases clipped from V and 7 bases from J, the junction kept 7 bases outside the gene matches. The CDR3 contains 15 residues. Germline V CDR1 and CDR2: SGHTA, FQGNSA. Here the CDR3 DNA reads TGTGCCAGCAGCTCCGTCCGGACAGGGGGAAATGAGCAGTTCTTC. Amino acid sequence: CASSSVRTGGNEQFF.

A note on this clone: The limits of the CDR3 on the DNA are not certain, so only TCRdb's listed CDR3 is given. The V and J genes are TRBV2 and TRBJ1-5; TRBD1, the table's D call, was not compared with the DNA. Ends included, the CDR3 has 12 residues. Germline CDR1 SNHLY, CDR2 FYNNEI. CDR3 sequence: CASSVEFGQGAF.

This clone has a single count. This sequence joins TRBV4-2 and TRBJ1-3; 8 nucleotides match TRBD1. The junction had 4 bases not matched to a gene; V was cut back by 0 bases and J by 0 bases. This CDR3 spans 17 amino acids. Germline CDR1 is LGHNA and CDR2 is YNFKEQ. The CDR3 here is CASSQDRTGTSGNTIYF. The CDR3 coding sequence is TGTGCCAGCAGCCAAGATAGGACAGGGACCTCTGGAAACACCATATATTTT.

The J gene is TRBJ2-7, the V gene TRBV28; 11 positions agree with TRBD1. The CDR3 sequence is 16 residues long. Germline-derived CDR1 and CDR2 are MDHEN and SYDVKM. V lost 7 bases to trimming and J lost 2 bases; unmatched junction nucleotides: 10. This CDR3 reads CASNPGTGGPTYEQYF. Here the CDR3 DNA reads TGTGCCAGCAATCCGGGGACAGGGGGACCAACCTACGAGCAGTACTTC.

This sequence joins TRBV5-1 and TRBJ2-5; possibly TRBD2 for D (5 bases). Deletions cut 0 bases from V and 4 bases from J, with 19 bases between. The V gene's germline CDR1 is SGHRS and CDR2 YFSETQ. The CDR3 is made up of 17 amino acids. CDR3 DNA sequence: TGCGCCAGCAGCTTGGGGCTAGCTGAGGACCCCCCAGAGACCCAGTACTTC. It is translated as CASSLGLAEDPPETQYF.

The V gene is TRBV29-1, the J gene TRBJ2-5; D might be TRBD2 (6 bases). This CDR3 is 14 amino acids long. From germline, CDR1 is SQVTM and CDR2 ANQGSEA. The CDR3 sequence: CSMGGGSVRETQYF. Written as DNA, the CDR3 is TGCAGTATGGGGGGTGGAAGTGTACGAGAGACCCAGTACTTC.

The chain links TRBV2 to TRBJ2-7; the D gene is possibly TRBD2 (5 bases). V gave up 2 bases and J gave up 11 bases, with 19 bases separating them. Per germline, CDR1 SNHLY and CDR2 FYNNEI. This CDR3 is built from 14 residues. CDR3 amino acids: CASSESSSPRREYF. CDR3 in DNA: TGTGCCAGCAGTGAATCTAGCAGCCCCCGGCGTGAGTACTTC.

This clone was observed once. The chain combines TRBV2 with TRBJ2-5, with TRBD2 identical over 11 bases. The ends lost 3 bases at V and 4 bases at J; junction bases unmatched: 4. The CDR3 is made up of 15 amino acids. CDR1 SNHLY and CDR2 FYNNEI come from the germline V gene. DNA for the CDR3: TGTGCCAGCAGTGATGCCGGACTAGCGGGAGAGACCCAGTACTTC. Protein: CASSDAGLAGETQYF.

The V call is TRBV19, the J call TRBJ1-1, with a weak D call TRBD1 (6 bases). Germline V CDR1 and CDR2: LNHDA, SQIVND (reference sequence). This CDR3 spans 15 amino acids. Trimming took 5 bases from V and 10 from J, leaving 23 bases between them. In DNA form, the CDR3 reads TGTGCCAGTAGTCCACGGGACACCGGAGTTCAATCAGCTTTCTTT. As protein: CASSPRDTGVQSAFF.

The genes are TRBV14 and TRBJ1-4, with no clear D. This CDR3 contains 15 residues. V was shortened by 2 bases and J by 5 bases, with 12 bases between the two germline ends. Germline V gene lookup returns CDR1 SGHDN and CDR2 FVKESK. In DNA form, the CDR3 reads TGTGCCAGCAGCCAAAATGCACAGCGGAATGAAAAACTGTTTTTT. This gives the protein CASSQNAQRNEKLFF.

Regarding this clone: The junction shows a germline mismatch at one end, possibly a read error. The J gene is TRBJ2-2, the V gene TRBV4-1; 8 bases align to TRBD2. Per germline, CDR1 MGHRA and CDR2 YSYEKL. This CDR3 contains 16 residues. This CDR3 reads CANSQELTSETGELFF. Here the CDR3 DNA reads TGCGCCAACAGCCAAGAATTGACTAGCGAGACCGGGGAGCTGTTTTTT.

This clone was seen a handful of times. The chain is built from TRBV7-2 and TRBJ2-5; 9 bases agree with TRBD2. The CDR3 is made up of 13 amino acids. J lost 4 bases, V lost 5 bases, and 2 bases had no gene match. CDR1 is SGHTA, CDR2 FQGNSA, per germline. The CDR3 DNA reads TGTGCCAGCAGCATACTAGCGGGAGAGACCCAGTACTTC. This translates into CASSILAGETQYF.